The T cell receptor (beta chain) described here comes from a study of T cell responses to AZD1222 COVID-19 vaccine. General study results and limits: Donor demographics were predominantly white British with a female majority; clonal diversity may be underestimated.

The method was immunoSEQ multiplex PCR; TCRdb's version includes in-frame clones alone and lacks a portion of them. The sample carries about 220,000 clones, just over 90% recorded once. About this clone: Its specificity is not known.

V shed 5 bases and J shed 1 base, with 17 bases lying between them. CDR3 size: 16 residues. From germline, CDR1 is SGHNT and CDR2 YENEEA. The chain uses TRBV11-3 and TRBJ2-5; D possibly matches TRBD1 or TRBD2 (5 bases each). Source: peripheral blood, taken on day 0 of MenACWY control vaccination. This TCR derives from an adult in good health. The CDR3 loop is CASSPGRGAIQETQYF. The CDR3 DNA follows: TGTGCCAGCAGCCCGGGGAGAGGGGCTATCCAAGAGACCCAGTACTTC.